This T cell receptor beta chain derives from a study of CD8 T cells in Susac syndrome. The authors reverse transcribed roughly 0.5 to 1 ug RNA with random hexamers. The amplification used immunoSEQ multiplex PCR on TCR beta CDR3; it spanned 54 Vbeta and 13 Jbeta. TCRdb reprocessed the immunoSEQ multiplex PCR reads with MiXCR, giving one entry per CDR3 protein. The table includes some 50,000 distinct CDR3 sequences, approximately 95% detected once. Germline loops: CDR1 LNHDA, CDR2 SQIVND (reference sequence). The CDR3 loop spans 14 amino acids. V lost 6 bases, J lost 5 bases, and 7 bases stayed unmatched. In blood CD8+ and CD4+ T cells, TCR beta underwent sequencing. Through negative isolation, CD4+ and CD8+ T cells were obtained, while TEMRA cells were enriched using FACS.

V and J are TRBV19 and TRBJ2-5; 9 positions match TRBD2. Sequencing was carried out using CD8+ T cells from PBMCs. This sequence was found in a human donor with Susac syndrome. CDR3 in DNA: TGTGCCAGTAGCGGAGCGGGGGGTCCGGAGACCCAGTACTTC. Translating it yields CASSGAGGPETQYF.